This T cell receptor (beta chain) is from a study of molecular identifiers for immune sequencing clone quantification. The table lists this clonotype with a few counts. TCRdb re-derived calls from the PCR reads in MiXCR, one entry per CDR3 protein. The sample records approximately 550,000 distinct CDR3 sequences, around 23% being singletons. The CDR3 is made up of 15 amino acids. V gave up 5 bases and J gave up 3 bases, with 14 bases separating them. The clonotype originates from a human donor in good health. Some libraries in this study had Jurkat cell RNA spiked in. The sequencing input was naive CD8+ T cells from blood, with Jurkat cell RNA spiked in. Subset meaning: FACS-sorted CD8+CD4-CCR7+CD45RA+ naive T cells. The J gene is TRBJ1-3, the V gene TRBV12-3 or TRBV12-4, with no clear D. CDR3: CASSTNGFGGNTIYF. The DNA for the CDR3 is TGTGCCAGCAGTACCAATGGGTTCGGTGGAAACACCATATATTTT.